These T cell receptor beta chains were read from a single sample in a study of blood T cell repertoires in COVID-19. Measured with immunoSEQ multiplex PCR; TCRdb has only the in-frame clones, and not every one. Among about 310,000 clones, around 89% were seen once, and the ten largest hold 8% to 10%. Sequencing was performed on PBMCs or T cells enriched from blood (not recorded which). Receptors originate from a woman in her thirties or forties who had recovered from COVID-19. Both conserved end residues are part of each CDR3. The order of the fields is V gene, clone size, D gene, J gene, CDR3 DNA, CDR3 protein. D genes are given only for firm matches. Expanded clones get a size class; other rows say once, few or many, or leave the size out.

TRBV28,-,-,TRBJ1-2,TGTGCCAGCAGTTCTTGGGACACGCTAACGATCTATGGCTACACCTTC,CASSSWDTLTIYGYTF
TRBV19,once,-,TRBJ2-7,TGTGCCAGTAGTATGGGACGGGGTACGGGGGGCAGCTACGAGCAGTACTTC,CASSMGRGTGGSYEQYF
TRBV2,-,-,TRBJ1-3,TGTGCCAGCAGTGACAGTGGGGCCAGCTCTGGAAACACCATATATTTT,CASSDSGASSGNTIYF
TRBV5-1,-,-,TRBJ2-2,TGCGCCAGCAGCTTGAACGCGGGCCTGAACACCGGGGAGCTGTTTTTT,CASSLNAGLNTGELFF
TRBV28,-,TRBD1,TRBJ1-2,TGTGCCAGCAGTTTACGACAGGGGATGACGTTGGGCTACACCTTC,CASSLRQGMTLGYTF
TRBV10-3,-,-,TRBJ1-3,TGTGCCATCAGTGACTTGAGCTCTGGAAACACCATATATTTT,CAISDLSSGNTIYF
TRBV28,-,-,TRBJ1-2,TGTGCCAGCAGTTTAAGTTCAATGAGCGGCTACACCTTC,CASSLSSMSGYTF
TRBV7-9,-,TRBD2,TRBJ2-2,TGTGCCAGCAGCTTAGCGTTGGGACTAGACAACACCGGGGAGCTGTTTTTT,CASSLALGLDNTGELFF
TRBV7-9,-,TRBD1,TRBJ1-2,TGTGCCAGCAGCCGGACAGGCGATGGCTACACCTTC,CASSRTGDGYTF
TRBV5-1,few,-,TRBJ2-7,TGCGCCAGCAGCCCGTTCGGGGAGTCCGAGCAGTACTTC,CASSPFGESEQYF
TRBV28,-,TRBD1,TRBJ1-1,TGTGCCAGCAGTTTACAGGGGGCGCGAACTGAAGCTTTCTTT,CASSLQGARTEAFF
TRBV18,few,-,TRBJ1-1,TGTGCCAGCTCACCTCCGGGGGGTGAGTACACTGAAGCTTTCTTT,CASSPPGGEYTEAFF
TRBV7-2,-,TRBD2,TRBJ2-1,TGTGCCAGCAGCTTAAGAGGTGTGGCGAGCGGGGGGGCCAATGAGCAGTTCTTC,CASSLRGVASGGANEQFF
TRBV18,-,TRBD1,TRBJ2-5,TGTGCCAGCTCACCCATACCGGGACAGGGGGACCAAGAGACCCAGTACTTC,CASSPIPGQGDQETQYF
TRBV6-2/TRBV6-3,-,TRBD2,TRBJ2-3,TGTGCCAGCAGTCCCATCGGGAGGACTAGCACAGATACGCAGTATTTT,CASSPIGRTSTDTQYF
TRBV9,-,TRBD1,TRBJ2-1,TGTGCCAGCAGCACAGGGGGCTCTATTTACAATGAGCAGTTCTTC,CASSTGGSIYNEQFF
TRBV7-9,-,-,TRBJ1-4,TGTGCCAGCAGCTCACAAACCGATGAAAAACTGTTTTTT,CASSSQTDEKLFF
TRBV3-1/TRBV3-2,-,TRBD1,TRBJ1-1,TGTGCCAGCAGCCAAGGACAGGGTGTTGACACTGAAGCTTTCTTT,CASSQGQGVDTEAFF
TRBV4-3,-,-,TRBJ1-6,TGCGCCAGCAGCCAAGAGGTCCCAAACGACTCGGTCGAGAACTATAATTCACCCCTCCACTTT,CASSQEVPNDSVENYNSPLHF
TRBV7-9,-,-,TRBJ2-2,TGTGCCAGCAGCTCCTGGGGGGCGGGGGACGCCGGGGAGCTGTTTTTT,CASSSWGAGDAGELFF
TRBV5-8,once,-,TRBJ1-3,TGTGCCAGCAGCCCCGGGATTAGCTCTGGAAACACCATATATTTT,CASSPGISSGNTIYF
TRBV6-5,-,-,TRBJ2-6,TGTGCCAGCAGTTACAACCCAGGGACTGGGGCCAACGTCCTGACTTTC,CASSYNPGTGANVLTF
TRBV10-1,few,-,TRBJ2-7,TGCGCCAGCAGTGAGTCAGGGGGCTACGAGCAGTACTTC,CASSESGGYEQYF
TRBV30,-,-,TRBJ1-2,TGTGCCTGGAGTGTACAGATAAACTATGGCTACACCTTC,CAWSVQINYGYTF
TRBV5-1,-,TRBD2,TRBJ2-5,TGCGCCAGCAGCTTGATGAGTAGCGGGGGAGAGACCCAGTACTTC,CASSLMSSGGETQYF
TRBV7-7,-,-,TRBJ2-1,TGTGCTAGCAGCCCCCGGACGGGGAGCTCCTACAATGAGCAGTTCTTC,CASSPRTGSSYNEQFF
TRBV4-3,-,TRBD2,TRBJ2-1,TGCGCCAGCAGCCAAGGGCCACGAGCGGGAGATGAGCAGTTCTTC,CASSQGPRAGDEQFF
TRBV6-5,-,TRBD2,TRBJ2-5,TGTGCCAGCACCCAGGGACTAGCGGGGGAGACCCAGTACTTC,CASTQGLAGETQYF
TRBV6-5,-,-,TRBJ2-7,TGTGCCAGCACCCCCGGAGGACGCGAGCAGTACTTC,CASTPGGREQYF
TRBV7-3,-,-,TRBJ2-3,TGTGCCAGCAGCCTTCTAGGGGGTACAGATACGCAGTATTTT,CASSLLGGTDTQYF
TRBV5-1,-,-,TRBJ1-1,TGCGCCAGCAGCACAGGCGACTTGAACACTGAAGCTTTCTTT,CASSTGDLNTEAFF
TRBV21-1,-,-,TRBJ2-2,TGTGCCAGTCCGAAGGGCCGACTAGCGGGAGGCGACTATCTGGACACCGGGGAGCTGTTTTTT,CASPKGRLAGGDYLDTGELFF
TRBV19,-,TRBD2,TRBJ2-7,TGTGCCAGTAGTATAAGTCTAGCGGGAGACCGCTACGAGCAGTACTTC,CASSISLAGDRYEQYF
TRBV27,-,-,TRBJ1-1,TGTGCCAGCAGTTTATACGGCGGCGGGACTGAAGCTTTCTTT,CASSLYGGGTEAFF
TRBV11-2,-,TRBD2,TRBJ2-3,TGTGCCAGCAGCTTAGTTGGGGGGAGGGCAGATACGCAGTATTTT,CASSLVGGRADTQYF
TRBV27,-,TRBD1,TRBJ2-5,TGTGCCAGCAGTTTCCGGGACAGGGGGCATCTCCAGTACTTC,CASSFRDRGHLQYF
TRBV9,-,TRBD2,TRBJ2-5,TGTGCCAGCAGCGTAGACGCGGGGGGGAGACAAGAGACCCAGTACTTC,CASSVDAGGRQETQYF
TRBV5-8,-,-,TRBJ2-5,TGTGCCAGCAGCCAGGACAGCGGATGGGAGACCCAGTACTTC,CASSQDSGWETQYF
TRBV2,-,-,TRBJ2-7,TGTGCCAGCAACAAGGACAGCCCCAGCAAGGGCGAGCAGTACTTC,CASNKDSPSKGEQYF
TRBV25-1,-,-,TRBJ1-2,TGTGCCAGCAGTTATTCTCGACTTTTTAACTATGGCTACACCTTC,CASSYSRLFNYGYTF
TRBV7-9,few,-,TRBJ2-2,TGTGCCAGCAGCTTAATCCCAGCGAACACCGGGGAGCTGTTTTTT,CASSLIPANTGELFF
TRBV4-1,once,TRBD2,TRBJ2-5,TGCGCCAGCAGACCAAGGAGCGGGGGCTCAGAGACCCAGTACTTC,CASRPRSGGSETQYF